This record concerns one T cell receptor (beta chain) sequence. Profiled with immunoSEQ multiplex PCR; TCRdb holds only in-frame clones, not every one. There are nearly 90,000 clones in the sample; 88% occur only once, and roughly 0.43% lies in the top ten. This CDR3 comprises 12 residues. Germline V gives CDR1 KGHDR, CDR2 SFDVKD. V lost 4 bases to trimming and J lost 9 bases, with 9 bases between them. The data derive from a study of blood T cell repertoires in COVID-19. The overall study: T cells, B-cell-depleted T cells, or PBMCs provided the cDNA or gDNA that served as material.

This TCR came from a man aged 60 to 75 with acute or convalescent COVID-19. Sequences were obtained from peripheral blood. This chain links TRBV24-1 with TRBJ2-1; tentative D call: TRBD2 (6 bases). CDR3 loop: CATSDPGGEQFF. DNA for the CDR3: TGTGCCACCAGTGACCCCGGGGGTGAGCAGTTCTTC.